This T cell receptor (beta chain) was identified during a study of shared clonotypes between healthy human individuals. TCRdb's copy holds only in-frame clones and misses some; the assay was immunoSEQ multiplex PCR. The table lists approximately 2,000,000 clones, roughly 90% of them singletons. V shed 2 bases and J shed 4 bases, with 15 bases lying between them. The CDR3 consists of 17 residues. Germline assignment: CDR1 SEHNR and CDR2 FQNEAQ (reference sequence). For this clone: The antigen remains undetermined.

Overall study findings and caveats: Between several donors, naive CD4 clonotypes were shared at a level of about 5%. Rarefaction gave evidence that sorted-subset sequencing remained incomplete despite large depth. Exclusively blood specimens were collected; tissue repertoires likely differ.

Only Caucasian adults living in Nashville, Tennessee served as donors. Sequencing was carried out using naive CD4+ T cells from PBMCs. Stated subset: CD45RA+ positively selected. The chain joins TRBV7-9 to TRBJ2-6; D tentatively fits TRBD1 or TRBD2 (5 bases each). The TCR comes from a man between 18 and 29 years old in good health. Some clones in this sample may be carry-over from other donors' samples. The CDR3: CASSLLTGQRGANVLTF. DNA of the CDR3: TGTGCCAGCAGCTTATTAACGGGGCAGCGGGGGGCCAACGTCCTGACTTTC.